The clone carrying this TCR beta chain was detected ten times or more. The CDR3 is 17 residues long. The ends lost 3 bases at V and 4 bases at J; junction bases unmatched: 13. Germline V lookup: CDR1 DFQATT, CDR2 SNEGSKA (reference sequence). Researchers prepared the TCRbeta library using unique molecular identifiers, the study reports. TCRdb re-called the PCR reads through MiXCR, storing one row per CDR3 protein. The data hold over 70,000 distinct CDR3 sequences, with roughly 7.7% observed a single time. These data belong to a study of T-cell reconstitution after alpha-beta-depleted transplantation in children.

The genes are TRBV20-1 and TRBJ2-1; 9 bases match TRBD1. This TCR was recovered from a human donor who donated a stem cell graft to a child with congenital amegakaryocytic thrombocytopenia. Source: PBMCs from the stem cell graft donor, taken from the stem cell graft. CDR3 sequence reads: CSASNFWDRASYNEQFF. In DNA form, the CDR3 reads TGCAGTGCTAGTAACTTTTGGGACAGGGCATCATACAATGAGCAGTTCTTC.